The T cell receptor (beta chain) described here comes from a study of T cells in Graves' hyperthyroidism and ophthalmopathy. About the study: Specimen type is peripheral blood, collected at initial diagnosis prior to any treatment.

In its sample, this clonotype was seen a few times. It was RNA transcripts that yielded the amplified TCR beta CDR3 regions. In the first-round RT-PCR of the TCR CDR3, the HTBI primer set was used. TCRdb re-called the multiplex PCR reads through MiXCR, storing one row per CDR3 protein. The sample lists about 720,000 distinct CDR3 sequences; under 20% were seen once. Material: blood. This TCR was recovered from a woman between 50 and 59 years old with Graves' hyperthyroidism that later progressed to Graves' ophthalmopathy.

DNA of the CDR3: TGTGCCACCAGTGACTCCGGGACAGGGGGCCGTCAGCCCCAGCATTTT. Its translation is CATSDSGTGGRQPQHF. V is TRBV24-1 and J is TRBJ1-5; 12 positions agree with TRBD1. Germline assignment: CDR1 KGHDR and CDR2 SFDVKD. CDR3 length: 16 residues. Trimming removed 4 bases from V and 6 bases from J; junction bases left unmatched: 6.